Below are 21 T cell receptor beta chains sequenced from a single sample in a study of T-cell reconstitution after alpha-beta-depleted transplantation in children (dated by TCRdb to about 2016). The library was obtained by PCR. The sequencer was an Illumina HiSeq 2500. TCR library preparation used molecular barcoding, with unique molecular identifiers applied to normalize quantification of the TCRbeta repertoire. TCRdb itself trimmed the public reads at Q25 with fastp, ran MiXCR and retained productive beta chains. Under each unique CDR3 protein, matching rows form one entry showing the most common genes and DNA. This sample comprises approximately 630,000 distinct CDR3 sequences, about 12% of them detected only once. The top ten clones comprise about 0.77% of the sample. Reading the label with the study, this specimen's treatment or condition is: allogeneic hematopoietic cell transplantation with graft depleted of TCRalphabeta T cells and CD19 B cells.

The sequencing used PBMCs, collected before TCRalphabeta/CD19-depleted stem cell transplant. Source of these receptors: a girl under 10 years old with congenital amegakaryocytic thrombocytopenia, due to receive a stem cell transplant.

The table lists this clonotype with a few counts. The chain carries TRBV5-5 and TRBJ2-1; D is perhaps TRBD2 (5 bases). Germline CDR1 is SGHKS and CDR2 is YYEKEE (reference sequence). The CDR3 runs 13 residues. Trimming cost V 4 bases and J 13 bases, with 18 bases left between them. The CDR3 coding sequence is TGTGCCAGCAGCCCGGACGCTCTAGCTGGACAGTTCTTC. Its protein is CASSPDALAGQFF.

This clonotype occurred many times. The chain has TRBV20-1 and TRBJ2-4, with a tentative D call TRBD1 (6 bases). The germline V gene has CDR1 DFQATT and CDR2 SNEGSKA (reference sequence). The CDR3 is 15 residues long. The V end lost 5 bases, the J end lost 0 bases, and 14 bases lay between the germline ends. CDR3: CSAQDSILAKNIQYF. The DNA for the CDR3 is TGCAGTGCTCAGGACAGTATTCTAGCCAAAAACATTCAGTACTTC.

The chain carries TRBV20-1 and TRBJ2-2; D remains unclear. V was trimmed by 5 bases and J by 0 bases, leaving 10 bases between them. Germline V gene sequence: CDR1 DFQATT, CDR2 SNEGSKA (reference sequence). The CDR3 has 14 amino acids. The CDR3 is CSAFDAANTGELFF. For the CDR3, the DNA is TGCAGTGCTTTTGACGCTGCGAACACCGGGGAGCTGTTTTTT.

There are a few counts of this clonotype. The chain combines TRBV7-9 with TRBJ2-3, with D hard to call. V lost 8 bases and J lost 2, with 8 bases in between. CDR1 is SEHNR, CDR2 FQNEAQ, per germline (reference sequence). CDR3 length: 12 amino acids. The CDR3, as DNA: TGTGCCAGCCCCGGACCCACAGATACGCAGTATTTT. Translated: CASPGPTDTQYF.

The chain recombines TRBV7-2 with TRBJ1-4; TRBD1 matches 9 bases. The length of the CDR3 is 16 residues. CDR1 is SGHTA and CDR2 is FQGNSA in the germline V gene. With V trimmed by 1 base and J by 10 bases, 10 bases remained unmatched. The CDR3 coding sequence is TGTGCCAGCAGCTTAGGGATCGGGACAGGGTCGGGAAAACTGTTTTTT. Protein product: CASSLGIGTGSGKLFF.

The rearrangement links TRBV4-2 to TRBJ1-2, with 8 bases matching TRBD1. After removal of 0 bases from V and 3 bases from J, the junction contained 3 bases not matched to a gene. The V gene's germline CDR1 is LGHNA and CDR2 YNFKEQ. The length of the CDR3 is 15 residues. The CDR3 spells CASSQEGQVYYGYTF. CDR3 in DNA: TGTGCCAGCAGCCAAGAGGGACAGGTGTACTATGGCTACACCTTC.

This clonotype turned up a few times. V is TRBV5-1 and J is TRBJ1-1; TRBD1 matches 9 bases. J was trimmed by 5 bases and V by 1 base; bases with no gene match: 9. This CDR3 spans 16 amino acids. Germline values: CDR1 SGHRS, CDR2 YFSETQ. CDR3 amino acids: CASSLYTGGGGTEAFF. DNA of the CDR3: TGCGCCAGCAGCTTGTATACAGGGGGCGGAGGGACTGAAGCTTTCTTT.

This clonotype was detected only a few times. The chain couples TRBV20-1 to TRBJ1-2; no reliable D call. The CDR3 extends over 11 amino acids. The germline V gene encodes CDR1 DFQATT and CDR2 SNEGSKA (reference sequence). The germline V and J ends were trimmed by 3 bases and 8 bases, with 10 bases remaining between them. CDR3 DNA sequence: TGCAGTGCTAGCAGTGTTCGGGGCTACACCTTC. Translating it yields CSASSVRGYTF.

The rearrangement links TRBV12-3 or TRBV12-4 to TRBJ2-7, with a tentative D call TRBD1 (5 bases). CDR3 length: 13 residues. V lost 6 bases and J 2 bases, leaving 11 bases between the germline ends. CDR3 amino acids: CASRPTEAYEQYF. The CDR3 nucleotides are TGTGCCAGCAGGCCGACAGAGGCCTACGAGCAGTACTTC.

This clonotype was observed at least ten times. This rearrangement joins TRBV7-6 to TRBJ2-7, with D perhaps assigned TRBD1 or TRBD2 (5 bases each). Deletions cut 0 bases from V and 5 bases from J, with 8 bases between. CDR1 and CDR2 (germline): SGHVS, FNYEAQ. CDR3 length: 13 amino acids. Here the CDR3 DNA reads TGTGCCAGCAGCTTAGCAAGGGACCACGAGCAGTACTTC. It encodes CASSLARDHEQYF.

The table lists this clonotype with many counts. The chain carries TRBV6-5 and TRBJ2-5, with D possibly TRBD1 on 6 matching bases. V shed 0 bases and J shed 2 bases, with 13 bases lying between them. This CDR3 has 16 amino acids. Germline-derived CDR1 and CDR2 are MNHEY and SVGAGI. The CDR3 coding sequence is TGTGCCAGCAGTTACTCGATGGGCAGGGGACAAGAGACCCAGTACTTC. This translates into CASSYSMGRGQETQYF.

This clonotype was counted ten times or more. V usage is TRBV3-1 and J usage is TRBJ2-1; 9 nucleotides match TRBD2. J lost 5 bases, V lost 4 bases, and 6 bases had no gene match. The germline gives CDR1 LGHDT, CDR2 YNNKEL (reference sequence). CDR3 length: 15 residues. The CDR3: CASSRRTSVNNEQFF. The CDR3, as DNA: TGTGCCAGCAGCCGAAGGACTAGCGTAAACAATGAGCAGTTCTTC.

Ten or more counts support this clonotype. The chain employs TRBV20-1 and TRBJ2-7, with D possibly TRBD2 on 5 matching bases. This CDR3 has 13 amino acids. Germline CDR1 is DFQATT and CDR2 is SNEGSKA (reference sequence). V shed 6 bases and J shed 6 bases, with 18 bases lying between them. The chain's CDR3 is CSAPYAVAGEQYF. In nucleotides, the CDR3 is TGCAGTGCCCCTTACGCGGTGGCGGGCGAGCAGTACTTC.

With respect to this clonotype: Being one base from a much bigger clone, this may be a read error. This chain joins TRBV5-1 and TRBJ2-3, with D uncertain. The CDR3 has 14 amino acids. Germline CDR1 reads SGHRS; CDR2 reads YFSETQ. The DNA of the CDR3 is TGCGCCGGCAGCTTGGAACAGAGCACAGATACGCAGTATTTT. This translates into CAGSLEQSTDTQYF.

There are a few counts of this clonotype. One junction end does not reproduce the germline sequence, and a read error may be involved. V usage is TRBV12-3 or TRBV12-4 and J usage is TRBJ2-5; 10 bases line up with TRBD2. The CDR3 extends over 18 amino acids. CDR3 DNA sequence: TGTGCCATCAGTTTTGTACGGACCACCGGGACTAGCGAAGAGACCCAGTACTTC. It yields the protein CAISFVRTTGTSEETQYF.

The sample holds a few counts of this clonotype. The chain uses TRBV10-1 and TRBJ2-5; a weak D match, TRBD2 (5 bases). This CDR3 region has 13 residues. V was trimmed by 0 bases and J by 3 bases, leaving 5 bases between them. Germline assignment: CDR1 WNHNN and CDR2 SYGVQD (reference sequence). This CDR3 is CASSESGEETQYF. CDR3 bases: TGCGCCAGCAGTGAGTCGGGAGAAGAGACCCAGTACTTC.

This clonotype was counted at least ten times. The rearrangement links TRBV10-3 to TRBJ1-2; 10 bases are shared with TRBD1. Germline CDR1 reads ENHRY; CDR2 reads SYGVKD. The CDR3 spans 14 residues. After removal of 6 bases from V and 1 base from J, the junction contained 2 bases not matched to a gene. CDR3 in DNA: TGTGCCATCAGAGGACAGGGGGTTAACTATGGCTACACCTTC. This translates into CAIRGQGVNYGYTF.

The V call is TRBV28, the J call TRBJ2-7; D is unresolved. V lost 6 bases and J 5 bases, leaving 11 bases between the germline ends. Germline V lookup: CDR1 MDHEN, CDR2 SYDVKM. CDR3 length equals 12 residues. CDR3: CASSAQFDEQYF. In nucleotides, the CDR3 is TGTGCCAGCAGCGCTCAATTTGACGAGCAGTACTTC.

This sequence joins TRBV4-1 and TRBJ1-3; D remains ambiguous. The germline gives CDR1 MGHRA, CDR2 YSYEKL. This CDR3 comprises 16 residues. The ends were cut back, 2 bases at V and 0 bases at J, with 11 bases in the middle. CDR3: CASSQPYKSSGNTIYF. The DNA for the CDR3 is TGCGCCAGCAGCCAACCCTATAAGAGCTCTGGAAACACCATATATTTT.

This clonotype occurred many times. The CDR3 reads CSAPTGVEQFF. CDR3 DNA sequence: TGCAGTGCTCCTACAGGGGTTGAGCAGTTCTTC. The V call is TRBV20-1, the J call TRBJ2-1, with TRBD1 matching over 7 bases. This CDR3 spans 11 amino acids. Trimming cost V 5 bases and J 9 bases; bases outside gene matches: 4. Germline CDR1 and CDR2: DFQATT and SNEGSKA (reference sequence).

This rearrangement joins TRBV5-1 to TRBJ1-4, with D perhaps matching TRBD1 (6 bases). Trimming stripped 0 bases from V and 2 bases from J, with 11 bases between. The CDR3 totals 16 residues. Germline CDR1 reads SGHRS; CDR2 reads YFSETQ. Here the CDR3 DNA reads TGCGCCAGCAGCTTGGCCCTCCAGGGGACTAATGAAAAACTGTTTTTT. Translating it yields CASSLALQGTNEKLFF.